This is a list of T cell receptor beta chains from one sample in a study of blood T cell repertoires in COVID-19. Using immunoSEQ multiplex PCR, the repertoire was profiled, and TCRdb retains in-frame clones only, with some absent. The sample yields over 130,000 clones, around 80% seen once. Specimen: PBMCs or T cells enriched from blood (not recorded which). The receptor source for this set is a woman in her late teens or twenties who had been exposed to COVID-19. Each CDR3 is given with its conserved first and last residue. A D gene is named only where the DNA matches it firmly. For some rows the clone size is stated as once, few or many, or as a class when expanded; others skip it.

j_call d_call v_call clone_size cdr3_aa cdr3_nt
TRBJ1-1 TRBD1 TRBV18 few CASSTKPGTGGWDTEAFF TGTGCCAGCTCTACAAAACCGGGGACAGGGGGCTGGGACACTGAAGCTTTCTTT
TRBJ1-3 . TRBV5-1 . CASSYRQVGDGNTIYF TGCGCCAGCAGCTACCGACAGGTTGGAGATGGAAACACCATATATTTT
TRBJ1-1 . TRBV12-3/TRBV12-4 . CASSFRGGAEAFF TGTGCCAGCAGTTTTCGGGGGGGCGCTGAAGCTTTCTTT
TRBJ2-1 . TRBV27 few CASSRLPIKGSYNEQFF TGTGCCAGCAGCCGACTACCCATAAAAGGTTCCTACAATGAGCAGTTCTTC
TRBJ2-1 . TRBV5-4 once CASSLAGTVYNEQFF TGTGCCAGCAGCTTGGCCGGGACTGTCTACAATGAGCAGTTCTTC
TRBJ1-4 TRBD1 TRBV28 once CASSSGTGGRLFF TGTGCCAGCAGCTCGGGGACAGGGGGCCGACTGTTTTTT
TRBJ2-7 . TRBV19 . CASSITNEGEQYF TGTGCCAGTAGTATAACCAACGAGGGTGAGCAGTACTTC
TRBJ1-3 . TRBV4-1 . CASSQDRALNTIYF TGCGCCAGCAGCCAAGACAGGGCCCTAAACACCATATATTTT
TRBJ2-7 TRBD1 TRBV6-5 . CASRRTGQGTNEQYF TGTGCCAGCAGACGAACGGGACAGGGGACCAACGAGCAGTACTTC
TRBJ2-2 . TRBV10-1 . CASLSLDTGELFF TGCGCCAGCTTAAGTCTAGACACCGGGGAGCTGTTTTTT
TRBJ2-7 . TRBV6-5 . CASSIHYEQYF TGTGCCAGCAGTATACACTACGAGCAGTACTTC
TRBJ2-2 . TRBV10-3 . CAIRQNTGELFF TGTGCCATCAGACAGAACACCGGGGAGCTGTTTTTT
TRBJ1-1 . TRBV28 . CASSLRGNTEAFF TGTGCCAGCAGTTTAAGGGGAAACACTGAAGCTTTCTTT
TRBJ1-5 . TRBV21-1 once CASSKAQVTGWMVGNQPQHF TGTGCCAGCAGCAAAGCGCAAGTGACAGGGTGGATGGTGGGCAATCAGCCCCAGCATTTT
TRBJ1-1 . TRBV14 . CASSQVQNTEAFF TGTGCCAGCAGCCAAGTACAGAACACTGAAGCTTTCTTT
TRBJ2-4 TRBD1 TRBV27 . CASSSNPPGQGRFVQYF TGTGCCAGCAGTTCGAATCCCCCGGGACAGGGTCGGTTCGTTCAGTACTTC
TRBJ1-2 TRBD1 TRBV2 few CASSRQGGDYGYTF TGTGCCAGCAGCCGACAGGGAGGAGACTATGGCTACACCTTC
TRBJ2-1 . TRBV4-2 . CASSQVLVSGSYNEQFF TGTGCCAGCAGCCAAGTTTTGGTGAGCGGTTCCTACAATGAGCAGTTCTTC
TRBJ1-5 . TRBV23-1 . CASSQRTEFYSNQPQHF TGCGCCAGCAGTCAACGTACAGAATTTTATAGCAATCAGCCCCAGCATTTT
TRBJ1-5 . TRBV30 . CAWSVGSQGTQPQHF TGTGCCTGGAGTGTAGGGTCGCAGGGCACCCAGCCCCAGCATTTT
TRBJ2-3 TRBD1 TRBV18 once CASSPRTGEYTDTQYF TGTGCCAGCTCACCCCGGACAGGGGAATACACAGATACGCAGTATTTT
TRBJ2-7 . TRBV7-6 few CASSSMPLGQTYEQYF TGTGCCAGCAGCTCAATGCCGCTTGGACAGACCTACGAGCAGTACTTC
TRBJ1-2 . TRBV5-1 . CASSLSSANYGYTF TGCGCCAGCAGCTTGTCCTCAGCTAACTATGGCTACACCTTC
TRBJ2-3 TRBD1 TRBV5-1 . CASSPGGVGPTDTQYF TGCGCCAGCAGCCCAGGGGGAGTGGGACCCACAGATACGCAGTATTTT
TRBJ1-1 . TRBV27 . CASSTPGGGEAFF TGTGCCAGCAGTACCCCGGGGGGAGGTGAAGCTTTCTTT
TRBJ2-1 TRBD1 TRBV29-1 . CSVVTGTGFNEQFF TGCAGCGTCGTTACCGGGACAGGTTTCAATGAGCAGTTCTTC
TRBJ2-3 TRBD2 TRBV7-3 once CASSLMAGGRRTDTQYF TGTGCCAGCAGCTTAATGGCGGGAGGTCGTAGGACAGATACGCAGTATTTT
TRBJ2-7 . TRBV11-3 few CASSLGAYYEQYF TGTGCCAGCAGCCTAGGGGCGTACTACGAGCAGTACTTC
TRBJ1-2 TRBD1 TRBV7-2 . CASSLLAGGKNYGYTF TGTGCCAGCAGCTTACTGGCAGGGGGGAAGAACTATGGCTACACCTTC
TRBJ2-5 TRBD1 TRBV7-9 . CASSPRDRGQETQYF TGTGCCAGCAGTCCCCGGGACAGGGGGCAAGAGACCCAGTACTTC